These T cell receptor beta chains were read from a single sample in a study of blood T cell repertoires in COVID-19. Using immunoSEQ multiplex PCR, the repertoire was profiled, and TCRdb retains in-frame clones only, with some absent. The sample holds 160,000 or so clones, around 76% seen once. The material sequenced was peripheral blood. All receptors come from a woman aged 70 to 79 with acute or convalescent COVID-19. CDR3s include the opening cysteine and the closing phenylalanine or tryptophan. D genes are given only for firm matches. Size tells how often a clone was seen (once, few, many) or the class of an expanded clone, and some rows leave it out.

d_gene | j_gene | abundance | v_gene | CDR3aa | CDR3nt
TRBD1 | TRBJ1-2 | - | TRBV5-6 | CASTFLAGGHYGYTF | TGTGCCAGCACCTTCCTCGCAGGGGGGCACTATGGCTACACCTTC
- | TRBJ1-1 | - | TRBV28 | CASMAVNTEAFF | TGTGCCAGCATGGCAGTGAACACTGAAGCTTTCTTT
- | TRBJ2-2 | - | TRBV7-2 | CASSLNARGELFF | TGTGCCAGCAGCTTAAATGCTCGGGGGGAGCTGTTTTTT
- | TRBJ1-2 | once | TRBV3-1/TRBV3-2 | CASSQVFRGGYTF | TGTGCCAGCAGCCAAGTCTTTCGGGGTGGCTACACCTTC
TRBD2 | TRBJ2-3 | - | TRBV5-8 | CASSILAGGATDTQYF | TGTGCCAGCAGCATACTAGCGGGGGGAGCCACAGATACGCAGTATTTT
- | TRBJ2-1 | - | TRBV19 | CASNGASGLYNEQFF | TGTGCCAGTAATGGGGCCTCCGGACTATACAATGAGCAGTTCTTC
TRBD2 | TRBJ2-5 | - | TRBV5-6 | CASSLGLAQETQYF | TGTGCCAGCAGCTTGGGACTAGCGCAAGAGACCCAGTACTTC
TRBD1 | TRBJ1-2 | - | TRBV2 | CASRGNRGGYGYTF | TGTGCCAGCAGGGGTAACAGGGGCGGCTATGGCTACACCTTC
- | TRBJ2-1 | - | TRBV4-2 | CASSQDPGSYNEQFF | TGTGCCAGCAGCCAAGATCCGGGATCCTACAATGAGCAGTTCTTC
- | TRBJ2-3 | - | TRBV4-3 | CASSQERDSSTDTQYF | TGCGCCAGCAGCCAAGAGAGGGATTCTAGCACAGATACGCAGTATTTT
TRBD2 | TRBJ2-1 | - | TRBV10-3 | CAISESGLAGVYNEQFF | TGTGCCATCAGTGAGTCGGGACTAGCGGGAGTCTACAATGAGCAGTTCTTC
TRBD2 | TRBJ2-1 | once | TRBV6-4 | CASSDLSSGKYEQFF | TGTGCCAGCAGTGACCTTAGTAGCGGGAAATATGAGCAGTTCTTC
- | TRBJ1-5 | - | TRBV27 | CASSQSSGNQPQHF | TGTGCCAGCAGTCAATCAAGCGGCAATCAGCCCCAGCATTTT
- | TRBJ2-1 | - | TRBV5-1 | CASSLAGGSNNEQFF | TGCGCCAGCAGCTTGGCTGGGGGGAGTAACAATGAGCAGTTCTTC
TRBD2 | TRBJ2-1 | few | TRBV5-1 | CASRSIEAGIPYNEQFF | TGCGCCAGCAGATCGATCGAAGCGGGGATTCCATACAATGAGCAGTTCTTC
- | TRBJ2-3 | - | TRBV6-1 | CASSEMIQGPDTQYF | TGTGCCAGCAGTGAAATGATACAGGGTCCAGATACGCAGTATTTT
TRBD1 | TRBJ1-6 | once | TRBV19 | CASSRTGGMASPLHF | TGTGCCAGTAGCCGGACAGGGGGTATGGCTTCACCCCTCCACTTT
TRBD1 | TRBJ2-2 | once | TRBV5-1 | CASSLRGQLNTGELFF | TGCGCCAGCAGTTTAAGGGGACAGCTGAACACCGGGGAGCTGTTTTTT
TRBD2 | TRBJ2-7 | - | TRBV7-9 | CASSLGGKALGPNYEQYF | TGTGCCAGCAGCTTGGGGGGGAAAGCATTGGGACCAAACTACGAGCAGTACTTC
TRBD1 | TRBJ1-1 | - | TRBV6-5 | CASMGQSYREAFF | TGTGCCAGCATGGGACAGTCCTACCGGGAAGCTTTCTTT
- | TRBJ2-4 | - | TRBV19 | CASSIRGQNIQYF | TGTGCCAGTAGTATCCGGGGTCAAAACATTCAGTACTTC
- | TRBJ1-5 | - | TRBV28 | CASSLPIMRSNQPQHF | TGTGCCAGCAGTTTACCCATCATGCGTAGCAATCAGCCCCAGCATTTT
- | TRBJ2-7 | - | TRBV28 | CASTASAIYEQYF | TGTGCCAGCACCGCTAGCGCAATCTACGAGCAGTACTTC
TRBD1 | TRBJ2-7 | - | TRBV9 | CASSAPRTGLSYEQYF | TGTGCCAGCAGCGCCCCGCGGACAGGGCTTTCCTACGAGCAGTACTTC
- | TRBJ1-6 | - | TRBV2 | CASSRGSYNSPLHF | TGTGCCAGCAGTAGGGGTTCCTATAATTCACCCCTCCACTTT
TRBD1 | TRBJ1-1 | - | TRBV6-5 | CASSYHRDRDTEAFF | TGTGCCAGCAGTTACCACCGAGACAGGGACACTGAAGCTTTCTTT
- | TRBJ1-4 | - | TRBV15 | CATSRGSGTRGEGKLFF | TGTGCCACCAGCAGAGGTTCCGGGACACGCGGCGAAGGAAAACTGTTTTTT